This T cell receptor beta chain was captured in a study of shared clonotypes between healthy human individuals. Overall study findings and caveats: The study found lower generation probabilities in non-shared clonotypes than in those shared by all four donors.

The data were produced by immunoSEQ multiplex PCR, yet TCRdb's version contains in-frame clones alone and is incomplete. The repertoire holds 600,000 or so clones, roughly 95% seen once, with approximately 0.11% in the top ten. Naive CD8 cells were CD45RO-negative, positively selected for CCR7, excluding terminally differentiated effector memory CD45RA+ cells. In regard to this clone: Antigen unknown.

The CDR3 has 13 amino acids. Germline V gene data show CDR1 as LNHDA and CDR2 as SQIVND (reference sequence). The V end was cut by 3 bases, the J end by 5 bases, with 11 bases between. The gene calls are TRBV19 and TRBJ2-7; the D gene is possibly TRBD2 (6 bases). Specimen: naive CD8+ T cells sorted from blood. This receptor was obtained from a woman between 25 and 40 years old in good health. CDR3: CASSITGGHEQYF. The CDR3 nucleotides are TGTGCCAGTAGTATTACCGGGGGTCACGAGCAGTACTTC.